Shown below are 2 T cell receptor beta chains from a single sample sequenced in a study of Tregs in tolerant kidney transplant recipients. The assay was immunoSEQ multiplex PCR, and TCRdb's table has in-frame clones only and misses some. The sample carries roughly 69,000 clones, roughly 98% recorded once. The material was Tregs from blood, obtained before the transplant. The receptors were sampled from a human donor who received a combined kidney and bone marrow transplant.

This sequence joins TRBV4-3 and TRBJ1-2; 8 nucleotides match TRBD1. In germline, CDR1 is LGHNA, CDR2 YSLEER. Trimming at V came to 1 base and at J to 7 bases, leaving 11 bases not matched to a gene. CDR3 length: 16 amino acids. DNA for the CDR3: TGCGCCAGCAGCCAAGGGACAGGGTGGTTTACGGGTGGCTACACCTTC. This translates into CASSQGTGWFTGGYTF.

The rearrangement uses TRBV28 and TRBJ1-2; TRBD1 matches at 7 bases. This CDR3 contains 14 residues. With V trimmed by 6 bases and J by 3 bases, 7 bases remained unmatched. The germline V gene encodes CDR1 MDHEN and CDR2 SYDVKM. The CDR3 region has the DNA TGTGCCAGCAGGAGACAGGGCCCCTACTATGGCTACACCTTC. This gives the protein CASRRQGPYYGYTF.